This T cell receptor (beta chain) was sequenced during a study of blood T cell repertoires in COVID-19. The overall study: T cells, B-cell-depleted T cells, or PBMCs supplied cDNA or gDNA.

V dropped 5 bases and J dropped 2 bases, with 12 bases sitting between them. The CDR3 is 15 residues long. Germline assignment: CDR1 SGHAT and CDR2 FQNNGV. In the original processing: Reference gene primer amplification gave nucleated cell count estimates. Using immunoSEQ multiplex PCR, the repertoire was profiled, and TCRdb retains in-frame clones only, with some absent. V, J and clone size were drawn from that table, and D and trimming were deduced from the DNA. The sample lists 200,000 to 250,000 clones; 65% to 90% were seen once. The receptor was isolated from a man aged 45 to 65 with acute or convalescent COVID-19. Material for sequencing was peripheral blood. This chain joins TRBV11-2 and TRBJ1-4, with D perhaps matching TRBD1 (6 bases). The CDR3 DNA reads as TGTGCCAGCAGCGCCAGGGGACCCACTAATGAAAAACTGTTTTTT. Residues: CASSARGPTNEKLFF. The whole variable domain, remainder taken from reference TRBV11-2 and TRBJ1-4, is EAGVAQSPRYKIIEKRQSVAFWCNPISGHATLYWYQQILGQGPKLLIQFQNNGVVDDSQLPKDRFSAERLKGVDSTLKIQPAKLEDSAVYLCASSARGPTNEKLFFGSGTQLSVL.